The 29 T cell receptor beta chains listed next were all sequenced from one sample in a study of regulatory T cells in long-lasting Graves disease. Sequencing libraries for TCR beta were prepared with iRepertoire HTBI primers and Arm-PCR of CDR3 regions. TCRdb ran MiXCR on the multiplex PCR reads and lists one entry per CDR3 protein. The sample consists of approximately 360,000 distinct CDR3 sequences, roughly 24% of them appearing once. Time point meaning: persistent/refractory GD, antithyroid drugs over 5 years with positive TRAb. Preparation of the TCR library used RNA extracted from PBMCs. The sample in question was peripheral blood mononuclear cells (PBMCs), obtained when the disease was refractory, from a patient treated with antithyroid drugs. The origin of the receptors is a woman aged 35 to 49 with Graves disease.

The gene calls are TRBV7-9 and TRBJ1-5; D may be TRBD1 (5 bases). Germline V gene data show CDR1 as SEHNR and CDR2 as FQNEAQ (reference sequence). The CDR3 has 14 amino acids. Trimming removed 3 bases at V and 4 bases at J, with 10 bases between. The CDR3 region has the DNA TGTGCCAGCAGCTTCGGGGGAGATAATCAGCCCCAGCATTTT. Protein sequence: CASSFGGDNQPQHF.

CDR3 DNA: TGTGCCAGCAGTCCCACATGGCTCCCCAGGCCACCCCTCCACTTT. This codes for CASSPTWLPRPPLHF. The chain recombines TRBV6-2 or TRBV6-3 with TRBJ1-6; no clear D gene. V was clipped by 5 bases and J by 11 bases, with 19 bases between them. Germline V gives CDR1 MNHEY, CDR2 SVGEGT. This CDR3 region has 15 residues.

CDR3 sequence reads: CASSGHLNTIYF. As DNA, the CDR3 is TGTGCCAGCAGTGGACATTTAAACACCATATATTTT. The rearrangement joins TRBV28 to TRBJ1-3, with TRBD1 as a possible D gene (5 bases). CDR3 length: 12 residues. Trimming took off 5 bases at V and 6 bases at J, with 8 bases between the two ends. Per the germline V gene, CDR1 is MDHEN and CDR2 is SYDVKM.

This clonotype appeared a few times. V gene TRBV9 combines with J gene TRBJ2-5; D is unresolved. V was clipped by 3 bases and J by 1 base, with 13 bases between them. This CDR3 contains 15 residues. Germline values: CDR1 SGDLS, CDR2 YYNGEE. The CDR3 sequence is CASSAPVGGQETQYF. The CDR3 DNA reads TGTGCCAGCAGCGCCCCGGTGGGCGGCCAAGAGACCCAGTACTTC. Variable domain in full (rest from reference TRBV9 and TRBJ2-5): DSGVTQTPKHLITATGQRVTLRCSPRSGDLSVYWYQQSLDQGLQFLIQYYNGEERAKGNILERFSAQQFPDLHSELNLSSLELGDSALYFCASSAPVGGQETQYFGPGTRLLVL.

This clonotype was seen many times. The CDR3 end shows no conserved phenylalanine or tryptophan, and so a read error is likely. The V and J genes are TRBV2 and TRBJ1-1; D remains unclear. Germline V gives CDR1 SNHLY, CDR2 FYNNEI. The CDR3 has 14 residues. Deletions cut 6 bases from V and 2 bases from J, with 13 bases between. CDR3 sequence reads: CASSTLRGNTEAFL. Written as DNA, the CDR3 is TGTGCCAGCAGCACACTACGGGGAAACACTGAAGCTTTCCTT.

The V call is TRBV9, the J call TRBJ2-7; a weak D match, TRBD2 (7 bases). V was shortened by 0 bases and J by 3 bases, with 16 bases between the two germline ends. CDR3 size: 16 residues. The germline gives CDR1 SGDLS, CDR2 YYNGEE. The CDR3, as DNA: TGTGCCAGCAGCGTAGCTATGAGCGGGACAATCTACGAGCAGTACTTC. Its protein product is CASSVAMSGTIYEQYF. Supplemented by reference TRBV9 and TRBJ2-7, the full variable domain reads DSGVTQTPKHLITATGQRVTLRCSPRSGDLSVYWYQQSLDQGLQFLIQYYNGEERAKGNILERFSAQQFPDLHSELNLSSLELGDSALYFCASSVAMSGTIYEQYFGPGTRLTVT.

This clonotype was seen ten or more times. The V call is TRBV6-5, the J call TRBJ1-1; TRBD1 matches at 7 bases. The CDR3 loop spans 14 amino acids. With V trimmed by 0 bases and J by 6 bases, 4 bases remained unmatched. Germline loops: CDR1 MNHEY, CDR2 SVGAGI. The CDR3 protein is CASSYSDRVPEAFF. CDR3 nucleotides: TGTGCCAGCAGTTACTCCGACAGGGTACCTGAAGCTTTCTTT.

This clonotype was detected many times. V and J are TRBV28 and TRBJ2-1; weak D call: TRBD1 (5 bases). CDR3 length: 20 residues. Trimming took 2 bases from V and 0 from J, leaving 23 bases between them. Germline CDR1 and CDR2: MDHEN and SYDVKM. The CDR3 region has the DNA TGTGCCAGCAGTTTACGAGACAGACTTCCTTTCAGGAGCTCCTACAATGAGCAGTTCTTC. It is translated as CASSLRDRLPFRSSYNEQFF.

This clonotype was seen a few times. This rearrangement joins TRBV7-2 to TRBJ2-5; the match to TRBD2 covers 10 bases. Germline loops: CDR1 SGHTA, CDR2 FQGNSA. J gave up 3 bases and V 6 bases, and 7 bases lay outside the gene matches. The CDR3 has 15 amino acids. DNA of the CDR3: TGTGCCAGCAGTTACCGGACTAGCGGAAAAGAGACCCAGTACTTC. Protein: CASSYRTSGKETQYF.

This clonotype appeared many times. The V call is TRBV12-3 or TRBV12-4, the J call TRBJ1-1; D unresolved. This CDR3 comprises 11 residues. The germline V and J ends were trimmed by 7 bases and 10 bases, with 13 bases remaining between them. The CDR3 DNA sequence: TGTGCCAGCATCGGGGTACCCGGAGCTTTCTTT. Protein: CASIGVPGAFF.

The table lists this clonotype with a few counts. The chain employs TRBV5-1 and TRBJ2-7; TRBD1 matches 9 bases. Germline V gives CDR1 SGHRS, CDR2 YFSETQ. The V segment lost 0 bases and the J segment 6 bases; nucleotides outside the gene matches: 7. The CDR3 is made up of 15 amino acids. The DNA of the CDR3 is TGCGCCAGCAGCTTGGCCGGGACAGGGTATACCGAGCAGTACTTC. Its translation is CASSLAGTGYTEQYF.

The gene calls are TRBV19 and TRBJ1-1; no clear D. The CDR3 runs 13 residues. The germline CDR1 and CDR2 sequences are LNHDA and SQIVND (reference sequence). Trimming stripped 3 bases from V and 2 bases from J, with 7 bases between. In DNA form, the CDR3 reads TGTGCCAGTAGTATCCGCCACAACACTGAAGCTTTCTTT. This sequence encodes CASSIRHNTEAFF.

Only a few counts were recorded for this clonotype. CDR3 sequence: CSASLGTSPALLTQYF. CDR3 in DNA: TGCAGTGCATCACTGGGGACTAGCCCTGCCCTACTGACCCAGTACTTC. This chain uses TRBV20-1 with TRBJ2-5; 9 bases map to TRBD2. Per the germline V gene, CDR1 is DFQATT and CDR2 is SNEGSKA (reference sequence). Trimming removed 6 bases from V and 7 bases from J; junction bases left unmatched: 18. The CDR3 sequence is 16 residues long.

The chain employs TRBV5-1 and TRBJ1-2; unclear D gene. Germline CDR1 is SGHRS and CDR2 is YFSETQ. The CDR3 totals 13 residues. Trimming shortened V by 0 bases and J by 4 bases, and 7 bases separated the two germline ends. CDR3: CASSLEGGYGYTF. The DNA of the CDR3 is TGCGCCAGCAGCTTGGAGGGTGGCTATGGCTACACCTTC.

For this clonotype: A much larger clone sits a single nucleotide away, making a read error possible. The chain uses TRBV5-1 and TRBJ1-1, with a weak D call TRBD1 (5 bases). Germline V gives CDR1 SGHRS, CDR2 YFSETQ. CDR3 size: 15 residues. The CDR3 DNA is TGCGCCAGCAGCACGCTGGGGGTGCGGAACACTGAAGCTCTCTTT. Translated, it gives CASSTLGVRNTEALF.

This sequence joins TRBV10-2 and TRBJ2-7; D not certain. Germline V gives CDR1 WSHSY, CDR2 SAAADI. CDR3 length: 17 amino acids. With 0 bases removed from V and 5 bases from J, the gap between germline ends came to 20 bases. This CDR3 reads CASSESGLSTELHEQYF. CDR3 DNA sequence: TGCGCCAGCAGTGAGTCAGGGTTATCAACAGAACTCCACGAGCAGTACTTC.

This clonotype was found a few times. This chain links TRBV29-1 with TRBJ1-4, with 7 positions matching TRBD1. The CDR3 runs 11 residues. With 6 bases clipped from V and 5 bases from J, the junction kept 0 bases outside the gene matches. CDR1 and CDR2 (germline): SQVTM, ANQGSEA. CDR3 DNA sequence: TGCAGCGTGGGACAGAATGAAAAACTGTTTTTT. Translation gives CSVGQNEKLFF.

This clonotype was counted ten times or more. V usage is TRBV20-1 and J usage is TRBJ2-7; 7 bases are a match to TRBD2. CDR1 DFQATT and CDR2 SNEGSKA come from the germline V gene (reference sequence). The CDR3 has 14 residues. V gave up 1 base and J gave up 4 bases; unmatched junction bases: 7. CDR3 nucleotide sequence: TGCAGTGCTAGAGCGGCTAGCGGCAGGTACGAGCAGTACTTC. Encoded protein: CSARAASGRYEQYF.

Many counts were recorded for this clonotype. This chain uses TRBV20-1 with TRBJ2-7, with D maybe TRBD1 (6 bases). The CDR3 length is 13 residues. V lost 5 bases, J lost 2 bases, and 13 bases lay in between. Germline values: CDR1 DFQATT, CDR2 SNEGSKA (reference sequence). CDR3 nucleotide sequence: TGCAGTGCTCACCGGGACACTGCCTACGAGCAGTACTTC. Translating gives CSAHRDTAYEQYF.

V gene TRBV12-5 combines with J gene TRBJ1-1, with 8 positions matching TRBD1. CDR1 LGHNT and CDR2 FRNRAP come from the germline V gene. This CDR3 has 15 amino acids. Trimming at V came to 2 bases and at J to 3 bases, leaving 5 bases not matched to a gene. CDR3 sequence: CASGLWTGLHTEAFF. The CDR3 DNA is TGTGCTAGTGGTTTGTGGACAGGGTTGCACACTGAAGCTTTCTTT.

This clonotype was observed many times. The chain uses TRBV27 and TRBJ2-7, with TRBD1 identical over 7 bases. In germline, CDR1 is MNHEY, CDR2 SMNVEV (reference sequence). The CDR3 is 14 residues long. Trimming removed 5 bases from V and 3 bases from J; junction bases left unmatched: 7. The CDR3 bases are TGTGCCAGCAGTCCCGGGACAGCCTTCTACGAGCAGTACTTC. This gives the protein CASSPGTAFYEQYF.

This clonotype has more than one count but fewer than ten. This chain connects TRBV28 to TRBJ2-2, with D perhaps matching TRBD1 (5 bases). CDR1 and CDR2 (germline): MDHEN, SYDVKM. This CDR3 has 15 residues. Between the trimmed V and J ends, which lost 2 bases and 5 bases, there was a span of 12 bases. Written as DNA, the CDR3 is TGTGCCAGCAGTTTACTCAGGGAATGGACCGGGGAGCTGTTTTTT. This codes for CASSLLREWTGELFF.

The sample holds many counts of this clonotype. V and J are TRBV2 and TRBJ1-5; the D gene is possibly TRBD1 (6 bases). The CDR3 length is 14 residues. Trimming removed 4 bases from V and 4 bases from J, with 11 bases in between. Per the germline V gene, CDR1 is SNHLY and CDR2 is FYNNEI. The CDR3 DNA reads as TGTGCCAGCAGTGGTTACAGGGTAAATCAGCCCCAGCATTTT. It specifies CASSGYRVNQPQHF. The entire variable domain, with the rest obtained from reference TRBV2 and TRBJ1-5, is as follows: EPEVTQTPSHQVTQMGQEVILRCVPISNHLYFYWYRQILGQKVEFLVSFYNNEISEKSEIFDDQFSVERPDGSNFTLKIRSTKLEDSAMYFCASSGYRVNQPQHFGDGTRLSIL.

This clonotype has at least ten counts. CDR3 protein: CSATGEGPTEAFF. DNA for the CDR3: TGCAGTGCCACGGGGGAGGGGCCCACTGAAGCTTTCTTT. The chain recombines TRBV20-1 with TRBJ1-1; weak D call: TRBD1 (5 bases). The CDR3 is 13 amino acids. Trimming took 6 bases from V and 4 from J, leaving 15 bases between them. CDR1 and CDR2 (germline): DFQATT, SNEGSKA (reference sequence).

V gene TRBV10-3 combines with J gene TRBJ2-6; maybe TRBD1 (6 bases). Looked up from germline, CDR1 is ENHRY and CDR2 is SYGVKD. Trimming left V 6 bases short and J 1 base short, with 10 bases between. This CDR3 comprises 15 residues. This CDR3 is CAIRPQGSGANVLTF. The CDR3 DNA is TGTGCCATCAGACCGCAGGGGTCTGGGGCCAACGTCCTGACTTTC.

J is TRBJ1-2 and V is TRBV5-5, with a weak D call TRBD1 (6 bases). CDR1 is SGHKS, CDR2 YYEKEE, per germline (reference sequence). This CDR3 is built from 14 residues. Trimming left V 6 bases short and J 7 bases short, with 19 bases between. The CDR3 DNA reads TGTGCCAGCAACTTCGGAAGGGGGGCTGGTGGCTACACCTTC. Translation: CASNFGRGAGGYTF.

This sequence joins TRBV29-1 and TRBJ2-7; D call uncertain. V lost 5 bases to trimming and J lost 1 base, with 12 bases between them. Germline V gives CDR1 SQVTM, CDR2 ANQGSEA. CDR3 length equals 13 residues. As DNA, the CDR3 is TGCAGCGTTCAAAGCGACAATTCCTACGAGCAGTACTTC. This translates into CSVQSDNSYEQYF.

This clonotype was detected ten times or more. This chain joins TRBV28 and TRBJ1-5; D possibly corresponds to TRBD1 (5 bases). This CDR3 comprises 13 residues. The V end was cut by 4 bases, the J end by 6 bases, with 10 bases between. Germline CDR1 reads MDHEN; CDR2 reads SYDVKM. This chain's CDR3 is CASSWGTGQPQHF. CDR3 DNA sequence: TGTGCCAGCAGTTGGGGGACTGGTCAGCCCCAGCATTTT.

This clonotype was observed at least ten times. CDR3 sequence: CSVGQFLNQPQHF. The CDR3 DNA is TGCAGCGTTGGACAGTTCCTCAATCAGCCCCAGCATTTT. The V and J genes are TRBV29-1 and TRBJ1-5, with a possible D match to TRBD1 (5 bases). The CDR3 covers 13 residues. Germline V gene data show CDR1 as SQVTM and CDR2 as ANQGSEA. V lost 4 bases, J lost 3 bases, and 10 bases lay in between.